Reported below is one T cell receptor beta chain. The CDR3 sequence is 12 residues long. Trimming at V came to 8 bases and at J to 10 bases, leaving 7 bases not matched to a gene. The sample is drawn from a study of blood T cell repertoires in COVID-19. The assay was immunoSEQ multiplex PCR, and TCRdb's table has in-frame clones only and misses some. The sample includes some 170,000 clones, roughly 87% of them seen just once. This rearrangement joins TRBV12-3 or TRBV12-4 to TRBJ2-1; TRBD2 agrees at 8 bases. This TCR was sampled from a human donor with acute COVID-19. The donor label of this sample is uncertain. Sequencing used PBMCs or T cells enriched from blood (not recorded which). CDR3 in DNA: TGTGCCAGCTCCCCCGGGGGGGCAGAGCAGTTCTTC. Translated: CASSPGGAEQFF.